The 26 T cell receptor beta chains below were found in one sample sequenced in a study of T cell repertoires in cytomegalovirus infection. TCRdb re-called the reads with MiXCR, one entry per CDR3 protein. This sample has around 280,000 distinct CDR3 sequences, with around 15% found just once. Sequencing input: PBMCs. Every receptor here comes from a human donor in good health (CMV status not recorded). Some clones in this sample may be carry-over from other donors' samples.

The gene calls are TRBV12-3 or TRBV12-4 and TRBJ1-2; 7 bases align to TRBD1. The CDR3 is 14 amino acids. Trimming removed 5 bases from V and 8 bases from J; junction bases left unmatched: 11. The CDR3 bases are TGTGCCAGCAGTCCCCGGGACAGCCTTCTGGGCTACACCTTC. This sequence encodes CASSPRDSLLGYTF.

The chain employs TRBV23-1 and TRBJ1-5; TRBD1 matches at 7 bases. TRBV23-1 is flagged as an ORF with uncertain function. After removal of 1 base from V and 3 bases from J, the junction contained 6 bases not matched to a gene. The CDR3 length is 16 residues. The CDR3 sequence is CASSQWGTGDNQPQHF. CDR3 bases: TGCGCCAGCAGTCAATGGGGTACAGGGGACAATCAGCCCCAGCATTTT.

This clonotype was seen at least ten times. The V gene is TRBV6-2 or TRBV6-3, the J gene TRBJ2-1, with D hard to call. Trimming took 5 bases from V and 6 from J, leaving 14 bases between them. CDR3 length: 14 residues. Germline CDR1 MNHEY, CDR2 SVGEGT. CDR3 region: CASSPRARTNEQFF. CDR3 DNA: TGTGCCAGCAGTCCCCGAGCGCGGACCAATGAGCAGTTCTTC.

The chain is built from TRBV4-2 and TRBJ2-1, with D possibly being TRBD2 (5 bases). This CDR3 has 16 amino acids. V gave up 0 bases and J gave up 2 bases, with 11 bases separating them. In germline, CDR1 is LGHNA, CDR2 YNFKEQ. In nucleotides, the CDR3 is TGTGCCAGCAGCCAAGATCGGTCGGAGGCCTACAATGAGCAGTTCTTC. It specifies CASSQDRSEAYNEQFF.

Many counts were recorded for this clonotype. The J gene is TRBJ2-5, the V gene TRBV19; 12 nucleotides line up with TRBD2. CDR1 is LNHDA, CDR2 SQIVND, per germline (reference sequence). The V segment lost 4 bases and the J segment 4 bases; nucleotides outside the gene matches: 16. This CDR3 is 19 amino acids long. The CDR3 protein is CASSTTGGKTSGSPETQYF. CDR3 DNA sequence: TGTGCCAGTAGTACTACAGGGGGAAAGACTAGCGGGAGCCCAGAGACCCAGTACTTC.

To note about this clonotype: Sequence at one end of the junction differs from germline and may be a read error. V is TRBV5-3 and J is TRBJ2-7; 8 nucleotides line up with TRBD1. TRBV5-3 is flagged as an ORF with uncertain function. The CDR3 runs 16 residues. The CDR3 region has the DNA TGTGCCAGCAGCTTGAGGTTGGTACAGGGGGACCACGAGCAGTACTTC. This encodes CASSLRLVQGDHEQYF.

This clonotype has at least ten counts. CDR3 amino acids: CASSLGGRGGYWTEAFF. Here the CDR3 DNA reads TGTGCCAGCAGCTTAGGGGGTCGGGGGGGCTACTGGACTGAAGCTTTCTTT. The chain is built from TRBV7-9 and TRBJ1-1, with a weak D call TRBD1 (6 bases). Germline V CDR1 and CDR2: SEHNR, FQNEAQ (reference sequence). The CDR3 runs to 17 residues. Between the trimmed V and J ends, which lost 1 base and 5 bases, there was a span of 20 bases.

This clonotype appeared many times. CDR3 amino acids: CASSGVPGLAGTNNEQFF. The CDR3 nucleotides are TGCGCCAGCAGCGGCGTCCCGGGACTAGCGGGGACCAACAATGAGCAGTTCTTC. The J gene is TRBJ2-1, the V gene TRBV5-1, with 13 bases identical to TRBD2. The CDR3 has 18 residues. Germline CDR1 reads SGHRS; CDR2 reads YFSETQ. Unmatched junction bases numbered 12, after V lost 4 bases and J lost 5 bases.

This clonotype was counted at least ten times. The chain employs TRBV7-6 and TRBJ2-2; D may be TRBD1 or TRBD2 (7 bases each). Germline CDR1 reads SGHVS; CDR2 reads FNYEAQ. V lost 4 bases, J lost 4 bases, and 19 bases lay in between. This CDR3 has 17 residues. CDR3 coding DNA: TGTGCCAGCAGCTCTAGCAGCGGGACAGTTCTCACCGGGGAGCTGTTTTTT. It translates to CASSSSSGTVLTGELFF.

This clonotype was found a few times. The chain combines TRBV19 with TRBJ2-2, with no clear D. Trimming took off 7 bases at V and 0 bases at J, with 3 bases between the two ends. The length of the CDR3 is 12 residues. Germline lookup yields CDR1 LNHDA and CDR2 SQIVND (reference sequence). The CDR3 DNA sequence: TGTGCCAGTAATTCGAACACCGGGGAGCTGTTTTTT. Translated, it gives CASNSNTGELFF. The variable domain in full, completed from reference TRBV19 and TRBJ2-2, reads DGGITQSPKYLFRKEGQNVTLSCEQNLNHDAMYWYRQDPGQGLRLIYYSQIVNDFQKGDIAEGYSVSREKKESFPLTVTSAQKNPTAFYLCASNSNTGELFFGEGSRLTVL.

This chain joins TRBV29-1 and TRBJ1-4, with D uncertain. The CDR3 is 13 residues long. V was shortened by 2 bases and J by 7 bases, with 11 bases between the two germline ends. Germline CDR1 SQVTM, CDR2 ANQGSEA. DNA for the CDR3: TGCAGCGTTGAATGGACCATAGGTGAAAAACTGTTTTTT. This encodes CSVEWTIGEKLFF.

This clonotype was detected ten times or more. The chain joins TRBV6-1 to TRBJ2-3; D remains ambiguous. Trimming stripped 5 bases from V and 2 bases from J, with 5 bases between. Germline loops: CDR1 MNHNS, CDR2 SASEGT. This CDR3 is built from 12 residues. The CDR3 DNA reads TGTGCCAGCAGTAGGTCCACAGATACGCAGTATTTT. It translates to CASSRSTDTQYF.

In this sample, this clonotype turned up many times. The gene calls are TRBV28 and TRBJ2-1; no firm D call. Germline CDR1 and CDR2: MDHEN and SYDVKM. The CDR3 loop spans 14 amino acids. V was clipped by 4 bases and J by 4 bases, with 11 bases between them. CDR3 sequence: CASSSYGLYNEQFF. The CDR3 DNA is TGTGCCAGCAGTTCCTATGGGTTATACAATGAGCAGTTCTTC.

V usage is TRBV13 and J usage is TRBJ2-1, with D perhaps matching TRBD1 (6 bases). The germline V gene has CDR1 PRHDT and CDR2 FYEKMQ (reference sequence). CDR3 size: 16 residues. The V gene lost 0 bases and the J gene lost 4 bases, with 13 bases spanning the gap. CDR3 sequence: CASSLGRQAFYNEQFF. The CDR3, as DNA: TGTGCCAGCAGCTTAGGTCGACAGGCCTTTTACAATGAGCAGTTCTTC.

This clonotype has at least ten counts. The rearrangement joins TRBV7-6 to TRBJ2-3; a weak D match, TRBD1 (6 bases). The V gene's germline CDR1 is SGHVS and CDR2 FNYEAQ. The CDR3 sequence is 17 residues long. V dropped 1 base and J dropped 1 base, with 15 bases sitting between them. For the CDR3, the DNA is TGTGCCAGCAGCTTAGGCTTGCTGACAGGTGGCACAGATACGCAGTATTTT. Its translation is CASSLGLLTGGTDTQYF. The variable domain in full, with the rest retrieved from reference TRBV7-6 and TRBJ2-3, is GAGVSQSPRYKVTKRGQDVALRCDPISGHVSLYWYRQALGQGPEFLTYFNYEAQQDKSGLPNDRFSAERPEGSISTLTIQRTEQRDSAMYRCASSLGLLTGGTDTQYFGPGTRLTVL.

This clonotype was seen at least ten times. CDR3 region: CASMRGGAVINTEAFF. In DNA form, the CDR3 reads TGTGCCAGCATGAGGGGGGGGGCGGTTATCAACACTGAAGCTTTCTTT. The chain combines TRBV12-3 or TRBV12-4 with TRBJ1-1; TRBD1 might be the D (6 bases). The CDR3 sequence is 16 residues long. V dropped 7 bases and J dropped 2 bases, with 20 bases sitting between them.

This clonotype was counted between two and nine times. The V gene is TRBV20-1, the J gene TRBJ2-7, with 10 bases lining up with TRBD2. Germline V gene data show CDR1 as DFQATT and CDR2 as SNEGSKA (reference sequence). V shed 1 base, J shed 4 bases, and the junction held 4 bases outside the gene matches. The CDR3 is 14 amino acids. CDR3 residues: CSARAASGSYEQYF. The CDR3 DNA sequence: TGCAGTGCTAGAGCCGCTAGCGGGAGTTACGAGCAGTACTTC.

In this sample, this clonotype turned up many times. The rearrangement joins TRBV28 to TRBJ1-5, with D possibly matching TRBD1 (5 bases). Germline V gene sequence: CDR1 MDHEN, CDR2 SYDVKM. V lost 3 bases, J lost 6 bases, and 18 bases lay in between. This CDR3 comprises 16 residues. This chain's CDR3 is CASSFGLGGPRQPQHF. The CDR3 nucleotides are TGTGCCAGCAGTTTTGGGCTGGGGGGACCCCGTCAGCCCCAGCATTTT.

The chain combines TRBV2 with TRBJ1-2; D ambiguous. The V gene lost 7 bases and the J gene lost 2 bases, with 8 bases spanning the gap. Germline V CDR1 and CDR2: SNHLY, FYNNEI. The CDR3 consists of 12 residues. The CDR3 DNA sequence: TGTGCCAGCACCGAATTGAACTATGGCTACACCTTC. Translation gives CASTELNYGYTF.

In its sample, this clonotype was seen a few times. V and J are TRBV20-1 and TRBJ1-2, with TRBD1 matching over 7 bases. After removal of 5 bases from V and 8 bases from J, the junction contained 23 bases not matched to a gene. The CDR3 has 17 amino acids. CDR1 is DFQATT, CDR2 SNEGSKA, per germline (reference sequence). This chain's CDR3 is CSAPIGGSPRTGGGYTF. DNA for the CDR3: TGCAGTGCTCCCATCGGTGGTTCTCCCCGGACAGGCGGAGGCTACACCTTC.

A few counts support this clonotype. V and J are TRBV9 and TRBJ2-2; 8 bases agree with TRBD1. J gave up 0 bases and V 3 bases, and 4 bases lay outside the gene matches. There are 16 residues in the CDR3. CDR1 SGDLS and CDR2 YYNGEE come from the germline V gene. The chain's CDR3 is CASSALQGANTGELFF. The CDR3 coding sequence is TGTGCCAGCAGCGCTCTACAGGGGGCGAACACCGGGGAGCTGTTTTTT.

This clonotype was counted only a few times. The chain has TRBV5-1 and TRBJ2-1; D is ambiguous. This CDR3 region has 13 residues. V was clipped by 1 base and J by 9 bases, with 11 bases between them. Germline loops: CDR1 SGHRS, CDR2 YFSETQ. The CDR3 sequence is CASSLILGGEQFF. The CDR3 nucleotides read TGCGCCAGCAGCTTGATCCTAGGCGGTGAGCAGTTCTTC.

This clonotype has only a few counts. This sequence joins TRBV29-1 and TRBJ1-1; D ambiguous. V was trimmed by 4 bases and J by 0 bases, leaving 15 bases between them. Germline V gene lookup returns CDR1 SQVTM and CDR2 ANQGSEA. This CDR3 has 15 residues. CDR3 in amino acids: CSVAEGARLNTEAFF. The CDR3 DNA sequence: TGCAGCGTTGCTGAGGGCGCGCGGCTGAACACTGAAGCTTTCTTT.

In its sample, this clonotype was seen many times. J is TRBJ2-6 and V is TRBV6-2 or TRBV6-3; 8 bases align to TRBD1. V lost 4 bases to trimming and J lost 3 bases; unmatched junction nucleotides: 8. Germline CDR1 reads MNHEY; CDR2 reads SVGEGT. CDR3 length equals 17 residues. CDR3 nucleotides: TGTGCCAGCAGTTTCCGGGACAGGATCGGTGGGGCCAACGTCCTGACTTTC. Translated: CASSFRDRIGGANVLTF.

This clonotype was observed many times. This chain joins TRBV7-6 and TRBJ1-2; 7 bases are shared with TRBD1. The trim removed 5 bases at V and 8 bases at J, leaving 20 bases unmatched. Germline V lookup: CDR1 SGHVS, CDR2 FNYEAQ. This CDR3 has 17 residues. The CDR3 DNA sequence: TGTGCCAGCAGCCCGGCTCCCGGGGGACAGTGGGGGAACGGCTACACCTTC. Its translation: CASSPAPGGQWGNGYTF.

Turning to this clonotype: This sequence may be a read error, since a much larger clone differs from it by one base. V gene TRBV7-2 combines with J gene TRBJ2-1; 7 bases agree with TRBD2. Per the germline V gene, CDR1 is SGHTA and CDR2 is FQGNSA. V lost 7 bases, J lost 1 base, and 4 bases stayed unmatched. The CDR3 has 14 amino acids. The CDR3 nucleotides read TGTGCCAGCACCTTGGGGGGGTCCTACAATGAGCAGTTCTTC. It encodes CASTLGGSYNEQFF. Based on the CDR3 plus reference TRBV7-2 and TRBJ2-1, the full variable domain is GAGVSQSPSNKVTEKGKDVELRCDPISGHTALYWYRQSLGQGLEFLIYFQGNSAPDKSGLPSDRFSAERTGGSVSTLTIQRTQQEDSAVYLCASTLGGSYNEQFFGPGTRLTVL.